This T cell receptor beta chain was identified in a study of blood T cell repertoires in COVID-19. Unmatched junction bases numbered 8, after V lost 5 bases and J lost 10 bases. The CDR3 contains 15 residues. Per the germline V gene, CDR1 is MDHEN and CDR2 is SYDVKM. Only in-frame clones appear in the TCRdb table, and some are missing; sequencing was by immunoSEQ multiplex PCR. The data contain some 130,000 clones, around 87% of them singletons. The receptor was derived from a man aged 70 or older with active COVID-19. Sequences were obtained from peripheral blood. J is TRBJ2-1 and V is TRBV28, with TRBD2 matching over 13 bases. CDR3 DNA sequence: TGTGCCAGCAGTCCCCGGACTAGCGGGAGAGGGGAGCAGTTCTTC. Its protein is CASSPRTSGRGEQFF.